This entry features one T cell receptor (beta chain) sequence. Its matching antigen is unknown. This entry comes from a study of T cell responses to AZD1222 COVID-19 vaccine. Study information: Doses given second, at about 4 or about 12 weeks, were pooled.

Profiling relied on immunoSEQ multiplex PCR, and the TCRdb table lists in-frame clones only, not all of them. Here the sample spans approximately 150,000 clones, 80% to 95% being singletons. This CDR3 is built from 16 residues. Findings and limits, study-wide: Most donors were white British, females outnumbered males, and clonal diversity was possibly underestimated.

This specimen consisted of peripheral blood, obtained on day 0 of AZD1222 vaccination. The rearrangement links TRBV21-1 to TRBJ2-1; TRBD2 is the table's D call and was not checked against the DNA. TRBV21-1 is recorded as a pseudogene. The receptor's source is an adult in good health. CDR3 in DNA: TGTGCCAGCAGCAAAGTGGGGATAGCGGGAGTCAATGAGCAGTTCTTC. Protein product: CASSKVGIAGVNEQFF.